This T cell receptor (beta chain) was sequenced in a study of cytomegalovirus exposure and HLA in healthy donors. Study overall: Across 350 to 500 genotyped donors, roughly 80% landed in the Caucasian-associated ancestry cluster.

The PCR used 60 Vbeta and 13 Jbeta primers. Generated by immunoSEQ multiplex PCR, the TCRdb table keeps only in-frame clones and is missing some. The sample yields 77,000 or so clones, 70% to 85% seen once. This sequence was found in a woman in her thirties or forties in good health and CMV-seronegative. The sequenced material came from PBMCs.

CDR3 DNA: TGTGCCAGCAGCCAATTCGGCTCTGGGGCCAACGTCCTGACTTTC. It yields the protein CASSQFGSGANVLTF. The V and J genes are TRBV14 and TRBJ2-6; D unresolved. CDR3 size: 15 residues. V was cut by 2 bases and J by 0 bases, with 5 bases left in between. CDR1 and CDR2 from the germline V gene are SGHDN and FVKESK.